This TCR beta chain is from a study of blood T cell repertoires in COVID-19. Study-level information: The samples span acute and convalescent COVID-19 from the United States, Italy and Spain. T cells, B-cell-depleted T cells, or PBMCs provided the cDNA or gDNA that served as material.

In the original workflow: Reference gene primer amplification in the assay estimated nucleated cell counts. Measured with immunoSEQ multiplex PCR; TCRdb has only the in-frame clones, and not every one. V and J calls and clone size come straight from that table; D and trimming were deduced from the DNA. This table holds 40,000 or so clones, 70% to 90% found once. CDR1 is SEHNR, CDR2 FQNEAQ, per germline (reference sequence). J lost 10 bases, V lost 8 bases, and 9 bases had no gene match. This CDR3 is 13 amino acids long. This clone showed up just a few times. The receptor was isolated from a man in his forties or fifties with active COVID-19. Sequenced: peripheral blood. The V call is TRBV7-9, the J call TRBJ2-1; 9 nucleotides align to TRBD2. CDR3 region: CASQTTSGREQFF. The CDR3 coding sequence is TGTGCCAGCCAAACTACTAGCGGGCGGGAGCAGTTCTTC.